This TCR beta chain was sequenced during a study of beta chain features in type 1 diabetes. CDR3 length equals 14 residues. The V and J ends lost 4 bases and 7 bases, in that order; junction bases with no gene match: 6. Germline lookup yields CDR1 SGHRS and CDR2 YFSETQ. Study-wide points: Individuals with type 1 diabetes displayed fewer insertions and more deletions at VDJ junctions.

All of the isolated RNA was reverse transcribed, so expressed TCRB transcripts were sequenced. Profiling relied on immunoSEQ multiplex PCR, and the TCRdb table lists in-frame clones only, not all of them. Of approximately 400,000 clones listed, roughly 16% were seen once; the top ten hold approximately 0.02%. CD4+ naive, central memory, regulatory and stem cell-like memory cells were sorted via CD45RO/CCR7/CD25/CD127/CD95/CD27. Note on this clone: The antigen is not known.

The rearrangement uses TRBV5-1 and TRBJ2-2; the match to TRBD1 covers 8 bases. The sequenced sample consisted of naive CD4+ T cells from blood. The sequence was obtained from a woman between 18 and 30 years old in good health. The CDR3 protein is CASSLDRVDGELFF. The CDR3 DNA is TGCGCCAGCAGCCTGGACAGGGTAGACGGGGAGCTGTTTTTT.